This TCR beta chain appears in the sequencing data of a study of OX40 agonist ivuxolimab in advanced cancers. The CDR3 spans 14 residues. The V gene lost 3 bases and the J gene lost 1 base, with 10 bases spanning the gap. The germline V gene has CDR1 KGHSH and CDR2 LQKENI. Sequencing was performed with immunoSEQ multiplex PCR; in TCRdb, only in-frame clones are kept and a portion is missing. There are 60,000 or so clones in the sample; 86% occur only once, and roughly 13% lies in the top ten. On cycle 4 day 1 and cycle 7 day 1, as well as at baseline, blood was sampled. Concerning this clone itself: Other DNA sequences in this sample translate to the same CDR3.

Sequences were derived from CD4+ or CD8+ T cells sorted from blood, sampled in a trial of the OX40 agonist ivuxolimab. The TCR was taken from an adult with an advanced solid tumor such as melanoma, head and neck, liver or kidney cancer. The genes are TRBV18 and TRBJ2-7; D ambiguous. In DNA, the CDR3 is TGTGCCAGCTCACCGCAAACTGAATCCTACGAGCAGTACTTC. Residues: CASSPQTESYEQYF.